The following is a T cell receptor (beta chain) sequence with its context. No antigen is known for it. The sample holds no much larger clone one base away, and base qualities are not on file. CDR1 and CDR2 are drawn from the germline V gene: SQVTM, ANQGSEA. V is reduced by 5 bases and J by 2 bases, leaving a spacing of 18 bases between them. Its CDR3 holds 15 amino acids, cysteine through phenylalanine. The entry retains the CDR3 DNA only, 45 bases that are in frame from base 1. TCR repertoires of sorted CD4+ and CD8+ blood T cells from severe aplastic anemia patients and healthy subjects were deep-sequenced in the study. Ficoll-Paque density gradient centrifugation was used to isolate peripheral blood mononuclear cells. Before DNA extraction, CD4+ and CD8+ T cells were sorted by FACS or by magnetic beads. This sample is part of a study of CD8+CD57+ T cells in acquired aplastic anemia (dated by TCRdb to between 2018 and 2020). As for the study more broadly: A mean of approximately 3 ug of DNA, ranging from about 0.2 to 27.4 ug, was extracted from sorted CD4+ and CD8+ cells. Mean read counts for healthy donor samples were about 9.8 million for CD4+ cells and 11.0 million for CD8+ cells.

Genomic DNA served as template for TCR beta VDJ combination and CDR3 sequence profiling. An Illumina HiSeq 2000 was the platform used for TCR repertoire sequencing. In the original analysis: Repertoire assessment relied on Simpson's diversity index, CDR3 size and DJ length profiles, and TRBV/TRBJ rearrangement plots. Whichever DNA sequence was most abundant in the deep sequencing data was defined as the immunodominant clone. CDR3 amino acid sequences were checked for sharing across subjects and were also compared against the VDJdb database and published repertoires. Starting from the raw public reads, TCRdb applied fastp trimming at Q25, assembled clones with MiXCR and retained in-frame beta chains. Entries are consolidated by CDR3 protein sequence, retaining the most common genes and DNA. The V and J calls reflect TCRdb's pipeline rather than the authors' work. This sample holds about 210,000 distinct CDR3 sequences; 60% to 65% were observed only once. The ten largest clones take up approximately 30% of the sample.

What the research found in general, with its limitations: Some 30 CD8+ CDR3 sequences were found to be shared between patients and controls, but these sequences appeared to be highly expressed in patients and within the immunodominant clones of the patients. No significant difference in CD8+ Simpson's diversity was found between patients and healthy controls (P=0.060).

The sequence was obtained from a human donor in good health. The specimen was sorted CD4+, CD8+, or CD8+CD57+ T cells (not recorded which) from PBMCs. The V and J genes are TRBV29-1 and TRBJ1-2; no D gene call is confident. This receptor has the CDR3 CSVLADLRENYGYTF. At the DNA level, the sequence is TGCAGCGTTCTCGCTGACCTACGAGAGAACTATGGCTACACCTTC.